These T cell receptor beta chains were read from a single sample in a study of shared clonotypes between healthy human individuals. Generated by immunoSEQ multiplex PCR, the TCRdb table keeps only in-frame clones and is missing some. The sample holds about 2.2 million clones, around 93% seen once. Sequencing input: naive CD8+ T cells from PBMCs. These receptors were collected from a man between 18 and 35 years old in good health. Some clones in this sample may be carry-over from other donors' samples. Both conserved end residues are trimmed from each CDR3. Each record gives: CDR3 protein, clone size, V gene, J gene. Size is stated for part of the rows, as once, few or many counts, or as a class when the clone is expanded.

ASSWKREWGQTQY	once	TRBV5-4	TRBJ2-5
ASSMRMNTEAF	few	TRBV19	TRBJ1-1
ASSSALAGVAGELF	.	TRBV13	TRBJ2-2
ASSYPRPSNYGYT	.	TRBV28	TRBJ1-2
ASSPRGGTEAF	.	TRBV11-3	TRBJ1-1
ASSLRQGRGYEQY	.	TRBV13	TRBJ2-7
ASSSPLPAAGGMNTEAF	.	TRBV7-9	TRBJ1-1
ASSLVSGSNGEQY	once	TRBV7-9	TRBJ2-7
ASSESRGTLTGELF	.	TRBV25-1	TRBJ2-2
ASSQEVAGGSANTGELF	.	TRBV4-1	TRBJ2-2
ASSPGITDTQY	.	TRBV9	TRBJ2-3
ASSLAGETEAF	.	TRBV5-6	TRBJ1-1
ASSLLAGYNEQF	.	TRBV7-8	TRBJ2-1
ASSPDLIGSDQPQH	few	TRBV27	TRBJ1-5
ASSLGQGRDHYGYT	once	TRBV7-9	TRBJ1-2
ASSPSGLAALSTDTQY	.	TRBV4-1	TRBJ2-3
ASSLDPTGNTNYGYT	.	TRBV28	TRBJ1-2
ASRQGQMNTEAF	.	TRBV2	TRBJ1-1
ASSVAGGLMNTEAF	.	TRBV9	TRBJ1-1
ASSSGGKSEAF	.	TRBV6-5	TRBJ1-1
ASSLGGASAYEQY	.	TRBV7-6	TRBJ2-7
ASSYSPGGETQY	once	TRBV6-6	TRBJ2-5
ASSLNPGGRGLNEQF	once	TRBV27	TRBJ2-1
AISESRGSYEQY	.	TRBV10-3	TRBJ2-7
ASRGGTGKGEKLF	.	TRBV28	TRBJ1-4
ASSESGSTEAF	.	TRBV25-1	TRBJ1-1
ASNFALSGTDTQY	.	TRBV28	TRBJ2-3
ASSPTGSQPQH	.	TRBV7-6	TRBJ1-5
ASSQGADNQPQH	.	TRBV27	TRBJ1-5
ASSGPLLNTEAF	.	TRBV6-5	TRBJ1-1
ASSQDQRAEQY	.	TRBV4-1	TRBJ2-7
ASSVGINTEAF	.	TRBV9	TRBJ1-1
AWSVLADLGEQY	.	TRBV30	TRBJ2-7